This T cell receptor (beta chain) was profiled in a study of blood T cell repertoires in COVID-19. Study context: Sample material is recorded as cDNA or gDNA derived from T cells, B-cell-depleted T cells, or PBMCs.

Germline loops: CDR1 SGHTA, CDR2 FQGTGA. The V gene lost 1 base and the J gene lost 6 bases, with 7 bases spanning the gap. This CDR3 spans 13 amino acids. Profiling relied on immunoSEQ multiplex PCR, and the TCRdb table lists in-frame clones only, not all of them. Here the sample spans roughly 79,000 clones, around 90% being singletons. This chain links TRBV7-3 with TRBJ2-1, with D maybe TRBD2 (6 bases). Sequencing was performed on peripheral blood. The sequence was collected from a man in his fifties or sixties with active COVID-19. CDR3 protein: CASSLISGNEQFF. The CDR3 bases are TGTGCCAGCAGCTTAATTAGCGGCAATGAGCAGTTCTTC.